This T cell receptor beta chain was sequenced for a study of cytomegalovirus exposure and HLA in healthy donors. Study details: Roughly 180 million T cells yielded some 100 million unique TCR beta sequences, as an earlier analysis found. HLA-typed donors were the source of approximately 88 million unique TCRs held in an early data release. Study-level results: Among immune exposure information, only CMV serostatus was available. Later analysis associated a missense DCLRE1C variant with TCR beta V- and J-gene trimming.

The PCR employed 60 Vbeta primers together with 13 Jbeta primers. Only in-frame clones appear in the TCRdb table, and some are missing; sequencing was by immunoSEQ multiplex PCR. The sample comprises under 130,000 clones, around 76% of which are singletons, and roughly 8% rests with the top ten. Germline CDR1 and CDR2: SGHTA and FQGTGA. This CDR3 is built from 15 residues. V shed 2 bases, J shed 4 bases, and the junction held 6 bases outside the gene matches. With regard to this clone: Its antigen is not identified.

This TCR was sampled from a middle-aged man in good health and CMV-seropositive. The rearrangement joins TRBV7-3 to TRBJ1-1, with 8 bases aligning to TRBD1. The sample taken for sequencing was PBMCs. The CDR3 loop is CASSLAGGRATEAFF. CDR3 DNA: TGTGCCAGCAGCTTAGCAGGGGGCCGGGCCACTGAAGCTTTCTTT.